The 21 T cell receptor beta chains below were found in one sample sequenced in a study of T cells in Graves' hyperthyroidism and ophthalmopathy. Authors of the study amplified TCR beta CDR3 regions from RNA transcripts. TCR CDR3 underwent first-round RT-PCR with the HTBI primer set. TCRdb re-called the multiplex PCR reads with MiXCR, one entry per CDR3 protein. The profile shows a few hundred thousand distinct CDR3 sequences, about 16% of them singletons. The sample was blood. These receptors were collected from a woman aged 30 to 39 with Graves' ophthalmopathy.

This clonotype was seen at least ten times. J is TRBJ2-1 and V is TRBV7-2, with 7 bases fitting TRBD2. This CDR3 has 15 amino acids. In germline, CDR1 is SGHTA, CDR2 FQGNSA. Trimming removed 1 base from V and 10 bases from J; junction bases left unmatched: 10. The CDR3 DNA reads as TGTGCCAGCAGCTTAGATTCTGGCGGGAGCAAGGAGCAGTTCTTC. Its protein is CASSLDSGGSKEQFF.

On this clonotype itself: This could be a read error, since a much larger clone is one nucleotide away. The rearrangement joins TRBV3-1 to TRBJ2-2; a possible D gene is TRBD2 (6 bases). This CDR3 has 14 amino acids. Trimming took off 4 bases at V and 6 bases at J, with 12 bases between the two ends. CDR1 is LGHDT and CDR2 is YNNKEL in the germline V gene (reference sequence). This CDR3 is CASSLAEGPGELFF. CDR3 nucleotide sequence: TGTGCCAGCAGCCTAGCGGAAGGCCCCGGGGAGCTGTTTTTT.

This clonotype was seen ten or more times. The chain employs TRBV30 and TRBJ2-1; D uncertain. V lost 6 bases to trimming and J lost 0 bases, with 15 bases between them. Germline values: CDR1 GTSNPN, CDR2 SVGIG (reference sequence). The CDR3 runs to 15 residues. CDR3 in DNA: TGTGCCTGCAGAGCAACGCCGGGCTCCTACAATGAGCAGTTCTTC. Protein product: CACRATPGSYNEQFF.

This clonotype occurred many times. The CDR3 bases are TGTGCCAGTAGTGTTCTGGACAGGGACGGCAATGAGCAGTTCTTC. Its protein product is CASSVLDRDGNEQFF. This chain joins TRBV19 and TRBJ2-1, with 8 bases aligning to TRBD1. Trimming took 5 bases from V and 6 from J; bases not matched to a gene: 9. This CDR3 has 15 amino acids. The germline CDR1 and CDR2 sequences are LNHDA and SQIVND (reference sequence).

The sample holds many counts of this clonotype. The CDR3 is CSARVTSGFTDTQYF. As DNA, the CDR3 is TGCAGTGCTAGAGTCACTAGCGGGTTCACAGATACGCAGTATTTT. This rearrangement joins TRBV20-1 to TRBJ2-3; 9 bases align to TRBD2. The V segment lost 1 base and the J segment 2 bases; nucleotides outside the gene matches: 4. CDR1 is DFQATT and CDR2 is SNEGSKA in the germline V gene (reference sequence). CDR3 length equals 15 residues.

The gene calls are TRBV13 and TRBJ1-2, with TRBD1 identical over 7 bases. Germline CDR1 and CDR2: PRHDT and FYEKMQ (reference sequence). The CDR3 sequence is 13 residues long. V gave up 5 bases and J gave up 7 bases; unmatched junction bases: 7. CDR3: CASSHDREIGYTF. DNA for the CDR3: TGTGCCAGCAGCCACGACAGGGAGATTGGCTACACCTTC.

This clonotype was detected many times. The chain combines TRBV28 with TRBJ2-7; D possibly corresponds to TRBD1 (5 bases). There are 16 residues in the CDR3. Trimming shortened V by 0 bases and J by 3 bases, and 15 bases separated the two germline ends. Germline CDR1 MDHEN, CDR2 SYDVKM. The CDR3: CASSLWMTVLSYEQYF. CDR3 in DNA: TGTGCCAGCAGTTTATGGATGACAGTCTTAAGCTACGAGCAGTACTTC. Together with reference TRBV28 and TRBJ2-7, the CDR3 gives the full variable domain: DVKVTQSSRYLVKRTGEKVFLECVQDMDHENMFWYRQDPGLGLRLIYFSYDVKMKEKGDIPEGYSVSREKKERFSLILESASTNQTSMYLCASSLWMTVLSYEQYFGPGTRLTVT.

This clonotype came up many times. The rearrangement joins TRBV12-3 or TRBV12-4 to TRBJ1-5, with D unresolved. V dropped 4 bases and J dropped 9 bases, with 7 bases sitting between them. The CDR3 sequence is 11 residues long. The DNA for the CDR3 is TGTGCCAGCAGTTCCCTTGGGCCCCAGCATTTT. It translates to CASSSLGPQHF.

This clonotype was observed a handful of times. The chain employs TRBV5-6 and TRBJ2-1; 11 nucleotides match TRBD2. The CDR3 totals 15 residues. The V gene's germline CDR1 is SGHDT and CDR2 YYEEEE. V gave up 0 bases and J gave up 9 bases; unmatched junction bases: 5. Written as DNA, the CDR3 is TGTGCCAGCAGCTTGGTTAGCGGGAGGGCCGCTGAGCAGTTCTTC. Protein sequence: CASSLVSGRAAEQFF.

This clonotype was seen at least ten times. V usage is TRBV3-1 and J usage is TRBJ1-1, with D maybe TRBD1 (6 bases). CDR1 and CDR2 from the germline V gene are LGHDT and YNNKEL (reference sequence). V lost 2 bases, J lost 8 bases, and 15 bases lay in between. This CDR3 comprises 14 residues. The CDR3 here is CASSQLQGPREAFF. The CDR3 coding sequence is TGTGCCAGCAGCCAACTACAGGGTCCCCGAGAAGCTTTCTTT.

The V and J genes are TRBV28 and TRBJ1-2, with D unresolved. The length of the CDR3 is 14 residues. V dropped 0 bases and J dropped 2 bases, with 7 bases sitting between them. Per germline, CDR1 MDHEN and CDR2 SYDVKM. The CDR3 reads CASSLWTDNYGYTF. DNA of the CDR3: TGTGCCAGCAGTTTATGGACGGACAACTATGGCTACACCTTC.

This clonotype showed up many times. The V call is TRBV20-1, the J call TRBJ2-1; 9 bases line up with TRBD2. The CDR3 runs to 18 residues. V shed 0 bases and J 7 bases; nucleotides not matched to a gene: 16. Germline assignment: CDR1 DFQATT and CDR2 SNEGSKA (reference sequence). CDR3 protein: CSARDPGGRGVSGNEQFF. CDR3 nucleotides: TGCAGTGCTAGAGATCCCGGCGGGAGGGGGGTCTCGGGGAATGAGCAGTTCTTC.

This rearrangement joins TRBV20-1 to TRBJ2-1, with D unclear. The DNA end is a closer match to TRBJ2-7, so the J assignment may be wrong. The germline V gene has CDR1 DFQATT and CDR2 SNEGSKA (reference sequence). The CDR3 length is 14 residues. The CDR3 coding sequence is TGCAGTGCTAGGGCCCTGAGCTCCTACAATGAGCAGTACTTC. This translates into CSARALSSYNEQYF.

This clonotype came up many times. This chain joins TRBV20-1 and TRBJ2-2; 10 bases line up with TRBD1. V shed 6 bases and J 4 bases; nucleotides not matched to a gene: 5. The germline V gene has CDR1 DFQATT and CDR2 SNEGSKA (reference sequence). The length of the CDR3 is 14 residues. The CDR3 spells CSAPDRGATGELFF. CDR3 nucleotide sequence: TGCAGTGCCCCGGACAGGGGGGCCACCGGGGAGCTGTTTTTT.

In this sample, this clonotype turned up many times. The chain is built from TRBV20-1 and TRBJ1-4, with no clear D. Trimming removed 1 base from V and 0 bases from J, with 9 bases in between. Germline V gene sequence: CDR1 DFQATT, CDR2 SNEGSKA (reference sequence). The CDR3 contains 15 residues. The CDR3 sequence is CSARGQAATNEKLFF. The CDR3 DNA reads as TGCAGTGCTAGAGGGCAGGCTGCAACTAATGAAAAACTGTTTTTT.

In this sample, this clonotype turned up many times. The chain has TRBV20-1 and TRBJ1-5, with TRBD1 as a possible D gene (6 bases). Germline CDR1 reads DFQATT; CDR2 reads SNEGSKA (reference sequence). This CDR3 contains 14 residues. The germline V and J ends were trimmed by 0 bases and 7 bases, with 13 bases remaining between them. The CDR3 region has the DNA TGCAGTGCTAGAGATTTGGAGGGGGTCCAGCCCCAGCATTTT. Translated, it gives CSARDLEGVQPQHF.

This clonotype showed up many times. J is TRBJ1-5 and V is TRBV2; no firm D call. Trimming removed 2 bases from V and 6 bases from J, with 11 bases in between. Germline V CDR1 and CDR2: SNHLY, FYNNEI. There are 14 residues in the CDR3. CDR3 region: CASSETLVGQPQHF. In DNA, the CDR3 is TGTGCCAGCAGTGAAACGCTGGTGGGTCAGCCCCAGCATTTT.

This sequence joins TRBV9 and TRBJ2-2; TRBD2 is a possible D gene (5 bases). Germline V gene data show CDR1 as SGDLS and CDR2 as YYNGEE. V dropped 0 bases and J dropped 6 bases, with 9 bases sitting between them. This CDR3 has 14 residues. The CDR3 protein is CASSVGSVSGELFF. DNA of the CDR3: TGTGCCAGCAGCGTAGGTAGCGTGTCCGGGGAGCTGTTTTTT.

The chain recombines TRBV12-3 or TRBV12-4 with TRBJ2-1; perhaps TRBD2 as D (6 bases). V was trimmed by 3 bases and J by 6 bases, leaving 15 bases between them. This CDR3 spans 15 amino acids. CDR3 DNA: TGTGCCAGCAGTTTGTGGCCCGGGGGAAGCAATGAGCAGTTCTTC. Its protein is CASSLWPGGSNEQFF.

This clonotype was counted between two and nine times. The chain joins TRBV20-1 to TRBJ2-1; D uncertain. With 3 bases removed from V and 0 bases from J, the gap between germline ends came to 12 bases. CDR1 is DFQATT and CDR2 is SNEGSKA in the germline V gene (reference sequence). This CDR3 has 15 residues. In DNA, the CDR3 is TGCAGTGCTAGCAAGGTCCCTAGCTCCTACAATGAGCAGTTCTTC. Its protein product is CSASKVPSSYNEQFF.

At least ten counts were recorded for this clonotype. The rearrangement uses TRBV2 and TRBJ2-7, with D perhaps TRBD2 (6 bases). Germline V gene lookup returns CDR1 SNHLY and CDR2 FYNNEI. This CDR3 comprises 11 residues. Trimming cost V 6 bases and J 6 bases, with 9 bases left between them. Written as DNA, the CDR3 is TGTGCCAGCAGGACACTAGCCGAGCAGTACTTC. Its translation: CASRTLAEQYF.